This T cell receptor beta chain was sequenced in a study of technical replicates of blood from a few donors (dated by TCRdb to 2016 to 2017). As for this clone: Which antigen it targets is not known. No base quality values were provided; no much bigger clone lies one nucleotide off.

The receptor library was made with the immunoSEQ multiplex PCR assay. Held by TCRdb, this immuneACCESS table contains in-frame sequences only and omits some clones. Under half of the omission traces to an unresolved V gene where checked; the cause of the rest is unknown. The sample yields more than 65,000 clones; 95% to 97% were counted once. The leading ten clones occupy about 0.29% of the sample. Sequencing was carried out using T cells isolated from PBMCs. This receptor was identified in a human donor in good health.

The CDR3 region has the sequence CASSSQGKGETQYF. The DNA is as follows: TGTGCCAGCAGTTCACAGGGGAAAGGGGAGACCCAGTACTTC. Recombination connected TRBV6-5 to TRBJ2-5; 7 junctional bases match TRBD1. Reading the germline V gene gives CDR1 MNHEY and CDR2 SVGAGI. The CDR3 sequence holds 14 residues, the cysteine and phenylalanine included. The only DNA kept is the CDR3, 42 bases in frame from the first base. V is pruned by 4 bases and J by 5 bases, leaving 7 bases of the junction without a gene match.